Listed below are T cell receptor beta chains from one sample, sequenced in a study of cytomegalovirus exposure and HLA in healthy donors. Produced via immunoSEQ multiplex PCR; TCRdb's table is partial and in-frame only. The sample contains approximately 150,000 clones, under 80% of which appear only once. The sequencing input was PBMCs. All receptors come from a human donor in good health. Each CDR3 is given with its conserved first and last residue. A D gene is named only where the DNA matches it firmly. Where a row states a size, it is once, few, many or the class of an expanded clone; other rows omit it.

V gene,clone size,J gene,D gene,CDR3 protein,CDR3 DNA
TRBV5-6,-,TRBJ2-6,-,CASSLSTESSGANVLTF,TGTGCCAGCAGCTTGTCAACAGAGAGCTCTGGGGCCAACGTCCTGACTTTC
TRBV29-1,once,TRBJ2-1,TRBD1,CSATPGQGVNEQFF,TGCAGCGCTACACCGGGACAGGGGGTAAATGAGCAGTTCTTC
TRBV2,-,TRBJ2-1,-,CASRRQVRDNEQFF,TGTGCCAGCAGACGACAGGTCCGAGACAATGAGCAGTTCTTC
TRBV6-5,-,TRBJ2-5,TRBD1,CASSATGGRETQYF,TGTGCCAGCAGCGCGACAGGGGGCCGGGAGACCCAGTACTTC
TRBV10-3,-,TRBJ1-5,-,CAISEGGGSNQPQHF,TGTGCCATCAGTGAGGGAGGCGGTAGCAATCAGCCCCAGCATTTT
TRBV4-3,-,TRBJ2-7,-,CASSQDASPQGLKEQYF,TGCGCCAGCAGCCAAGATGCGTCTCCGCAGGGCCTTAAGGAGCAGTACTTC
TRBV30,few,TRBJ1-1,TRBD1,CAWSVQGITEAFF,TGTGCCTGGAGTGTACAGGGGATCACTGAAGCTTTCTTT
TRBV2,-,TRBJ2-7,-,CASSVETGPYEQYF,TGTGCCAGCAGTGTTGAGACGGGTCCCTACGAGCAGTACTTC
TRBV9,-,TRBJ2-5,TRBD2,CASSATSAGETQYF,TGTGCCAGCAGCGCCACTAGCGCGGGGGAGACCCAGTACTTC
TRBV6-4,-,TRBJ2-5,TRBD2,CASSAPPGTSEGTQYF,TGTGCCAGCAGTGCCCCCCCGGGGACTAGCGAGGGGACCCAGTACTTC
TRBV30,-,TRBJ2-3,TRBD2,CAWRRATQRGADTDTQYF,TGTGCCTGGAGGAGGGCCACGCAGCGGGGGGCCGACACAGATACGCAGTATTTT
TRBV27,few,TRBJ2-1,TRBD2,CASSSTSGGAREQFF,TGTGCCAGCAGCTCTACTAGCGGGGGGGCCCGTGAGCAGTTCTTC
TRBV2,-,TRBJ1-5,-,CASSSVLGSNQPQHF,TGTGCCAGCAGCTCGGTCCTAGGAAGCAATCAGCCCCAGCATTTT
TRBV5-6,-,TRBJ1-2,-,CASSLIYTAADYGYTF,TGTGCCAGCAGCTTGATATACACAGCTGCAGACTATGGCTACACCTTC
TRBV18,-,TRBJ1-5,-,CASSPQGSNQPQHF,TGTGCCAGCTCACCGCAGGGGAGCAATCAGCCCCAGCATTTT
TRBV27,few,TRBJ1-2,TRBD1,CASSLSLTGPGGYTF,TGTGCCAGCAGTTTATCCTTGACAGGGCCAGGTGGCTACACCTTC
TRBV30,-,TRBJ1-5,-,CAWSPRGGSQPQHF,TGTGCCTGGAGCCCACGGGGGGGCTCTCAGCCCCAGCATTTT
TRBV5-1,-,TRBJ2-7,TRBD1,CASSFSTGTAVLSYEQYF,TGCGCCAGCAGCTTCAGCACCGGGACAGCGGTTCTCTCCTACGAGCAGTACTTC
TRBV5-1,-,TRBJ2-7,TRBD1,CASSSMTGGSSEQYF,TGCGCCAGCAGCAGCATGACAGGGGGTTCTTCGGAGCAGTACTTC
TRBV4-1,few,TRBJ2-4,TRBD1,CASSPRDRGRENIQYF,TGCGCCAGCAGCCCCCGGGACAGGGGGCGGGAAAACATTCAGTACTTC
TRBV7-9,-,TRBJ2-7,-,CASSLGAYEQYF,TGTGCCAGCAGCTTAGGAGCTTACGAGCAGTACTTC
TRBV11-2,-,TRBJ2-3,-,CASSPSPGPVTDTQYF,TGTGCCAGCAGCCCGTCGCCAGGCCCCGTCACAGATACGCAGTATTTT
TRBV2,-,TRBJ1-2,-,CASRGRTRDVHGYTF,TGTGCCAGCAGGGGACGGACGCGGGACGTCCATGGCTACACCTTC